The 25 T cell receptor beta chains given below trace back to one sample, sequenced in a study of blood T cell repertoires in COVID-19. Here immunoSEQ multiplex PCR was the method, and the copy in TCRdb shows in-frame clones only, minus some. The sample lists 110,000 or so clones, roughly 81% occurring once. The sequenced sample was peripheral blood. The source of these receptors is a man aged 35-49 years with acute or convalescent COVID-19.

The chain employs TRBV18 and TRBJ1-3; possibly TRBD1 for D (5 bases). The CDR3 length is 14 residues. V lost 3 bases and J 0 bases, leaving 6 bases between the germline ends. Germline CDR1 KGHSH, CDR2 LQKENI. CDR3 sequence reads: CASSPRDSGNTIYF. For the CDR3, the DNA is TGTGCCAGCTCACCCAGGGACTCTGGAAACACCATATATTTT.

This clone occurred once. The chain joins TRBV18 to TRBJ2-1; 9 bases line up with TRBD2. Per germline, CDR1 KGHSH and CDR2 LQKENI. With V trimmed by 4 bases and J by 5 bases, 3 bases remained unmatched. The CDR3 spans 14 residues. In DNA, the CDR3 is TGTGCCAGCTCACAGGGACTAGCTGACAATGAGCAGTTCTTC. Its translation: CASSQGLADNEQFF.

V is TRBV5-1 and J is TRBJ2-7; D is perhaps TRBD1 (6 bases). Looked up from germline, CDR1 is SGHRS and CDR2 is YFSETQ. The V end lost 2 bases, the J end lost 0 bases, and 12 bases lay between the germline ends. The CDR3 is made up of 15 amino acids. The CDR3 loop reads CASSFTRGSSYEQYF. The CDR3 DNA is TGCGCCAGCAGCTTTACGAGGGGGAGCTCCTACGAGCAGTACTTC.

The chain has TRBV4-1 and TRBJ2-3, with D possibly TRBD1 on 5 matching bases. The CDR3 contains 13 residues. The V gene's germline CDR1 is MGHRA and CDR2 YSYEKL. The ends were cut back, 11 bases at V and 2 bases at J, with 14 bases in the middle. For the CDR3, the DNA is TGCGCCGCTTCGACGACAGTCACAGATACGCAGTATTTT. It is translated as CAASTTVTDTQYF.

This clone turned up a few times. The rearrangement joins TRBV2 to TRBJ1-5; TRBD1 matches 9 bases. This CDR3 has 12 residues. V trimming: 6 bases; J trimming: 12 bases; junction bases outside the gene matches: 6. Germline V CDR1 and CDR2: SNHLY, FYNNEI. Written as DNA, the CDR3 is TGTGCCAGCAGAAAGGGACAGGGCCGCCAGCATTTT. It codes for CASRKGQGRQHF.

This sequence joins TRBV7-2 and TRBJ2-1; 7 positions match TRBD2. CDR1 and CDR2 from the germline V gene are SGHTA and FQGNSA. With 5 bases clipped from V and 3 bases from J, the junction kept 16 bases outside the gene matches. CDR3 length: 18 amino acids. CDR3 nucleotide sequence: TGTGCCAGCAGCCGCGCTGGTCGCGGGGGAGCGAACTACAATGAGCAGTTCTTC. Protein product: CASSRAGRGGANYNEQFF.

This clone was observed a few times. This same CDR3 is encoded by further DNA sequences in the sample. The V gene is TRBV27, the J gene TRBJ2-7; 10 nucleotides align to TRBD1. This CDR3 is 14 amino acids long. V lost 6 bases, J lost 1 base, and 3 bases stayed unmatched. CDR1 is MNHEY, CDR2 SMNVEV, per germline (reference sequence). The CDR3 spells CASRRTGGSYEQYF. The CDR3 region has the DNA TGTGCCAGCAGGCGGACAGGGGGATCCTACGAGCAGTACTTC.

The chain joins TRBV19 to TRBJ1-2; D remains unclear. CDR1 LNHDA and CDR2 SQIVND come from the germline V gene (reference sequence). The CDR3 consists of 15 residues. Trimming pared 1 base from V and 1 base from J, leaving 10 bases between. Here the CDR3 DNA reads TGTGCCAGTAGTATAGTGGGCACGGTTAACTATGGCTACACCTTC. It specifies CASSIVGTVNYGYTF.

In DNA form, the CDR3 reads TGTGCCAGCTCACCAACTGGGCAGGGGATCTATGGCTACACCTTC. Translation: CASSPTGQGIYGYTF. The chain combines TRBV18 with TRBJ1-2; D perhaps matches TRBD1 (6 bases). The CDR3 loop spans 15 amino acids. The V end lost 2 bases, the J end lost 4 bases, and 14 bases lay between the germline ends. Germline assignment: CDR1 KGHSH and CDR2 LQKENI.

The chain recombines TRBV30 with TRBJ1-2; a possible D gene is TRBD1 (5 bases). The V and J ends lost 3 bases and 3 bases respectively, with 17 bases between them. Germline values: CDR1 GTSNPN, CDR2 SVGIG (reference sequence). The CDR3 loop spans 15 amino acids. CDR3 coding DNA: TGTGCCTGGAGCGCCAGCCTTGGGACTCACTATGGCTACACCTTC. Residues: CAWSASLGTHYGYTF.

The chain couples TRBV27 to TRBJ1-6; tentative D call: TRBD1 (6 bases). CDR1 and CDR2 from the germline V gene are MNHEY and SMNVEV (reference sequence). V lost 2 bases and J lost 4, with 9 bases in between. The CDR3 consists of 15 residues. As DNA, the CDR3 is TGTGCCAGCAGTTTAAACAGGGAATATAATTCACCCCTCCACTTT. Translated: CASSLNREYNSPLHF.

The chain recombines TRBV5-5 with TRBJ2-7; 7 nucleotides align to TRBD1. CDR3 length equals 15 residues. CDR1 SGHKS and CDR2 YYEKEE come from the germline V gene (reference sequence). J lost 1 base, V lost 0 bases, and 4 bases had no gene match. The CDR3 spells CASSLGQGLSYEQYF. The CDR3 region has the DNA TGTGCCAGCAGCTTGGGACAGGGCCTTTCCTACGAGCAGTACTTC.

V is TRBV27 and J is TRBJ2-3, with TRBD2 as a possible D gene (5 bases). The CDR3 extends over 14 amino acids. Trimming stripped 5 bases from V and 2 bases from J, with 11 bases between. Germline V gene sequence: CDR1 MNHEY, CDR2 SMNVEV (reference sequence). CDR3 sequence (DNA): TGTGCCAGCAGTCTTCAGCGGTTCACAGATACGCAGTATTTT. Residues: CASSLQRFTDTQYF.

The sample holds a few counts of this clone. J is TRBJ1-5 and V is TRBV19, with D possibly being TRBD1 (5 bases). Germline assignment: CDR1 LNHDA and CDR2 SQIVND (reference sequence). The germline V and J ends were trimmed by 1 base and 2 bases, with 12 bases remaining between them. This CDR3 is built from 16 residues. CDR3 region: CASSIGAGLGNQPQHF. The CDR3 region has the DNA TGTGCCAGTAGTATAGGGGCAGGGCTTGGCAATCAGCCCCAGCATTTT.

The chain carries TRBV12-3 or TRBV12-4 and TRBJ2-3, with no clear D. Trimming shortened V by 3 bases and J by 6 bases, and 10 bases separated the two germline ends. This CDR3 is built from 13 residues. The CDR3 spells CASSLVVGDTQYF. CDR3 nucleotides: TGTGCCAGCAGTTTGGTAGTCGGGGATACGCAGTATTTT.

This sequence joins TRBV11-2 and TRBJ2-7, with D hard to call. The CDR3 consists of 15 residues. Germline values: CDR1 SGHAT, CDR2 FQNNGV. The V and J ends lost 0 bases and 2 bases respectively, with 11 bases between them. CDR3 DNA: TGTGCCAGCAGCTTAGATCGGCAGGCAGCCTACGAGCAGTACTTC. Translated: CASSLDRQAAYEQYF.

The V gene is TRBV7-2, the J gene TRBJ2-3, with TRBD2 identical over 8 bases. Germline V gene data show CDR1 as SGHTA and CDR2 as FQGNSA. CDR3 length: 13 residues. Trimming at V came to 2 bases and at J to 5 bases, leaving 0 bases not matched to a gene. CDR3 DNA sequence: TGTGCCAGCAGCTTACTAGCGGGAGATACGCAGTATTTT. It is translated as CASSLLAGDTQYF.

The genes are TRBV2 and TRBJ1-4; 7 nucleotides align to TRBD1. Germline assignment: CDR1 SNHLY and CDR2 FYNNEI. The CDR3 length is 14 residues. Germline trimming cut 6 bases from V and 3 bases from J; bases unmatched to any gene: 4. CDR3 nucleotides: TGTGCCAGCAGGGACGACAGGGCTAATGAAAAACTGTTTTTT. This sequence encodes CASRDDRANEKLFF. Together with reference TRBV2 and TRBJ1-4, the CDR3 gives the full variable domain: EPEVTQTPSHQVTQMGQEVILRCVPISNHLYFYWYRQILGQKVEFLVSFYNNEISEKSEIFDDQFSVERPDGSNFTLKIRSTKLEDSAMYFCASRDDRANEKLFFGSGTQLSVL.

This clone showed up just a few times. This chain connects TRBV7-8 to TRBJ2-1, with TRBD2 matching 8 bases. The CDR3 extends over 16 amino acids. The germline gives CDR1 SGHVS, CDR2 FQNEAQ. V lost 3 bases and J lost 8; bases outside the gene matches: 12. The CDR3 coding sequence is TGTGCCAGCAGCTTGTGGGGTTCAAAGCGGGGGTATGAGCAGTTCTTC. Its translation: CASSLWGSKRGYEQFF.

The J gene is TRBJ2-7, the V gene TRBV27, with D unresolved. In germline, CDR1 is MNHEY, CDR2 SMNVEV (reference sequence). The V and J ends lost 2 bases and 0 bases respectively, with 2 bases between them. The CDR3 consists of 12 residues. CDR3 sequence: CASSLHSYEQYF. DNA of the CDR3: TGTGCCAGCAGTTTACACTCCTACGAGCAGTACTTC.

The chain combines TRBV29-1 with TRBJ1-1; 7 bases are a match to TRBD1. CDR1 and CDR2 from the germline V gene are SQVTM and ANQGSEA. The CDR3 runs to 13 residues. After removal of 3 bases from V and 4 bases from J, the junction contained 5 bases not matched to a gene. Written as DNA, the CDR3 is TGCAGCGTTGACAGGGGGTTGAGCACTGAAGCTTTCTTT. Translating gives CSVDRGLSTEAFF.

This clone occurred once. The V and J genes are TRBV5-1 and TRBJ2-6; 7 bases line up with TRBD1. The CDR3 is 16 amino acids. Trimming cost V 4 bases and J 1 base; bases outside gene matches: 5. Germline V gene sequence: CDR1 SGHRS, CDR2 YFSETQ. The CDR3 loop is CASSGTVWSGANVLTF. The CDR3, as DNA: TGCGCCAGCAGCGGGACAGTTTGGTCTGGGGCCAACGTCCTGACTTTC.

V usage is TRBV6-6 and J usage is TRBJ1-3; no firm D call. Per the germline V gene, CDR1 is MNHNY and CDR2 is SVGAGI (reference sequence). V shed 0 bases and J shed 4 bases, with 7 bases lying between them. The CDR3 length is 14 residues. The CDR3 is CASSYSEAGNTIYF. The CDR3 DNA reads as TGTGCCAGCAGTTACTCAGAAGCGGGAAACACCATATATTTT.

The V and J genes are TRBV27 and TRBJ1-1, with D possibly TRBD1 on 5 matching bases. This CDR3 is built from 15 residues. The ends were cut back, 3 bases at V and 1 base at J, with 12 bases in the middle. Looked up from germline, CDR1 is MNHEY and CDR2 is SMNVEV (reference sequence). The CDR3 nucleotides read TGTGCCAGCAGTTTGCAGCAGGGATCGAACACTGAAGCTTTCTTT. Its protein product is CASSLQQGSNTEAFF.

This chain connects TRBV5-1 to TRBJ2-7; TRBD1 matches 8 bases. V was pared by 0 bases and J by 5 bases, with 7 bases of the junction left unmatched. Looked up from germline, CDR1 is SGHRS and CDR2 is YFSETQ. This CDR3 region has 15 residues. The DNA of the CDR3 is TGCGCCAGCAGCTTGGCCGGGACAGGCAATCACGAGCAGTACTTC. It translates to CASSLAGTGNHEQYF.